This T cell receptor (beta chain) emerged from a study of Graves' ophthalmopathy and Graves' hyperthyroidism. Study-level background: Peripheral blood was obtained at first diagnosis, ahead of any treatment. Study results and caveats: Blood also harbored most expanded thyroid clonotypes above 0.001 frequency. For separating ophthalmopathy from stable hyperthyroidism, a 13-signature model gave less than 90% sensitivity and around 76% specificity.

The TCR beta CDR3 regions underwent amplification from RNA transcripts. HTBI-primed RT-PCR formed the first round, and a multiplex PCR formed the second. Via MiXCR, TCRdb re-called the multiplex PCR reads, giving one row per CDR3 protein. Altogether about 660,000 distinct CDR3 sequences are present, about two fifths being singletons, with the ten largest covering 3% to 4%. Germline lookup yields CDR1 SNHLY and CDR2 FYNNEI. V was shortened by 2 bases and J by 9 bases, with 16 bases between the two germline ends. The CDR3 runs to 14 residues. This clonotype was found many times. Antigen: not known. Material for sequencing was peripheral blood. V usage is TRBV2 and J usage is TRBJ2-5, with D maybe TRBD2 (6 bases). The source is an adult man with Graves' ophthalmopathy. Written as DNA, the CDR3 is TGTGCCAGCAGTGAACCTCCGGGTAGCGGCCCCCAGTACTTC. This encodes CASSEPPGSGPQYF.